Listed below are T cell receptor beta chains from one sample, sequenced in a study of cytomegalovirus exposure and HLA in healthy donors. Sequencing used immunoSEQ multiplex PCR; TCRdb keeps in-frame clones, though not all of them. In the table there are approximately 190,000 clones, 87% of which are singletons. Sequenced sample: PBMCs. These receptors were taken from a man aged 25 to 40 in good health and CMV-seronegative. Both conserved end residues are part of each CDR3. D genes are given only for firm matches. Clone size is stated in some rows and not others, as once, few, many or a class when expanded.

d_gene: TRBD1; j_gene: TRBJ2-7; abundance: -; v_gene: TRBV19; CDR3aa: CASSLGGGLQGAHEQYF; CDR3nt: TGTGCCAGTAGTCTCGGCGGCGGCCTACAGGGGGCGCACGAGCAGTACTTC
d_gene: -; j_gene: TRBJ1-2; abundance: -; v_gene: TRBV28; CDR3aa: CASSLFAGRYGYTF; CDR3nt: TGTGCCAGCAGTTTATTCGCAGGCCGTTATGGCTACACCTTC
d_gene: -; j_gene: TRBJ2-1; abundance: -; v_gene: TRBV6-6; CDR3aa: CASRRSRDIHEQFF; CDR3nt: TGTGCCAGCCGAAGGTCCCGGGACATTCATGAGCAGTTCTTC
d_gene: TRBD1; j_gene: TRBJ2-2; abundance: -; v_gene: TRBV2; CDR3aa: CASTPWTGVFPGELFF; CDR3nt: TGTGCCAGCACCCCCTGGACAGGGGTATTTCCCGGGGAGCTGTTTTTT
d_gene: -; j_gene: TRBJ2-1; abundance: -; v_gene: TRBV7-2; CDR3aa: CASSLARGDINEQFF; CDR3nt: TGTGCCAGCAGCTTAGCGCGGGGTGATATCAATGAGCAGTTCTTC
d_gene: TRBD1; j_gene: TRBJ1-1; abundance: -; v_gene: TRBV7-9; CDR3aa: CASSSTTGGTEAFF; CDR3nt: TGTGCCAGCAGCTCAACGACAGGGGGCACTGAAGCTTTCTTT
d_gene: TRBD2; j_gene: TRBJ2-7; abundance: -; v_gene: TRBV27; CDR3aa: CASSPPGAGGESEQYF; CDR3nt: TGTGCCAGCAGTCCGCCGGGGGCGGGAGGCGAAAGCGAGCAGTACTTC
d_gene: -; j_gene: TRBJ1-5; abundance: few; v_gene: TRBV7-2; CDR3aa: CASSRQETQPQHF; CDR3nt: TGTGCCAGCAGCAGACAGGAGACTCAGCCCCAGCATTTT
d_gene: -; j_gene: TRBJ1-5; abundance: -; v_gene: TRBV7-8; CDR3aa: CASSLLQRNQPQHF; CDR3nt: TGTGCCAGCAGCTTACTTCAGCGAAATCAGCCCCAGCATTTT
d_gene: TRBD1; j_gene: TRBJ1-2; abundance: -; v_gene: TRBV7-2; CDR3aa: CASSLGPDRDGGYTF; CDR3nt: TGTGCCAGCAGCTTGGGGCCTGACAGGGATGGTGGCTACACCTTC
d_gene: TRBD2; j_gene: TRBJ2-1; abundance: -; v_gene: TRBV19; CDR3aa: CASSQGAGGPRNEQFF; CDR3nt: TGTGCCAGTAGCCAAGGGGCGGGGGGGCCACGCAATGAGCAGTTCTTC
d_gene: -; j_gene: TRBJ1-2; abundance: once; v_gene: TRBV9; CDR3aa: CASSVGTNYGYTF; CDR3nt: TGTGCCAGCAGCGTAGGGACAAACTATGGCTACACCTTC
d_gene: -; j_gene: TRBJ2-7; abundance: -; v_gene: TRBV10-2; CDR3aa: CASSEGQRSYEQYF; CDR3nt: TGCGCCAGCAGTGAGGGACAGCGCTCCTACGAGCAGTACTTC
d_gene: TRBD1; j_gene: TRBJ1-5; abundance: -; v_gene: TRBV7-8; CDR3aa: CASSLAPGGGSNQPQHF; CDR3nt: TGTGCCAGCAGCTTAGCTCCAGGGGGCGGAAGCAATCAGCCCCAGCATTTT
d_gene: TRBD1; j_gene: TRBJ2-7; abundance: -; v_gene: TRBV6-6; CDR3aa: CASSRTQGAYEQYF; CDR3nt: TGTGCCAGCAGCCGGACACAGGGGGCGTACGAGCAGTACTTC
d_gene: -; j_gene: TRBJ2-3; abundance: -; v_gene: TRBV5-1; CDR3aa: CASSLVEAAVTDTQYF; CDR3nt: TGCGCCAGCAGCTTGGTGGAGGCGGCCGTTACAGATACACAGTATTTT
d_gene: -; j_gene: TRBJ1-1; abundance: -; v_gene: TRBV7-8; CDR3aa: CASSGGGSGMNTEAFF; CDR3nt: TGTGCCAGCAGCGGGGGAGGGAGTGGTATGAACACTGAAGCTTTCTTT
d_gene: TRBD2; j_gene: TRBJ2-3; abundance: -; v_gene: TRBV28; CDR3aa: CASRTTPWTSGGTDTQYF; CDR3nt: TGTGCCAGCCGCACTACCCCCTGGACTAGCGGAGGCACAGATACGCAGTATTTT
d_gene: TRBD2; j_gene: TRBJ2-7; abundance: -; v_gene: TRBV19; CDR3aa: CASSIGGGAPYEQYF; CDR3nt: TGTGCCAGTAGTATTGGCGGGGGGGCCCCCTACGAGCAGTACTTC
d_gene: TRBD1; j_gene: TRBJ2-1; abundance: once; v_gene: TRBV6-4; CDR3aa: CASSGDRDGEQFF; CDR3nt: TGTGCCAGCAGTGGGGACAGGGATGGTGAGCAGTTCTTC
d_gene: -; j_gene: TRBJ2-7; abundance: few; v_gene: TRBV7-2; CDR3aa: CASSSGQSYEQYF; CDR3nt: TGTGCCAGCAGCTCCGGACAGAGCTACGAGCAGTACTTC
d_gene: TRBD2; j_gene: TRBJ2-5; abundance: -; v_gene: TRBV5-1; CDR3aa: CASRRTSGGAEETQYF; CDR3nt: TGCGCCAGCAGGCGGACTAGCGGGGGGGCCGAAGAGACCCAGTACTTC
d_gene: TRBD2; j_gene: TRBJ2-3; abundance: -; v_gene: TRBV29-1; CDR3aa: CSAATSGISFSTDTQYF; CDR3nt: TGCAGCGCTGCGACTAGCGGAATTTCCTTTAGCACAGATACGCAGTATTTT
d_gene: TRBD2; j_gene: TRBJ2-2; abundance: -; v_gene: TRBV19; CDR3aa: CASSVFSSGGTGELFF; CDR3nt: TGTGCCAGTAGTGTATTTTCTAGCGGGGGAACCGGGGAGCTGTTTTTT
d_gene: TRBD2; j_gene: TRBJ2-4; abundance: -; v_gene: TRBV29-1; CDR3aa: CSVELSGKLAKNSQYF; CDR3nt: TGCAGCGTTGAATTAAGCGGGAAACTAGCCAAAAACAGTCAGTACTTC
d_gene: TRBD1; j_gene: TRBJ2-2; abundance: -; v_gene: TRBV18; CDR3aa: CASSSQGANTGELFF; CDR3nt: TGTGCCAGCTCATCACAGGGGGCGAACACCGGGGAGCTGTTTTTT
d_gene: -; j_gene: TRBJ2-7; abundance: -; v_gene: TRBV28; CDR3aa: CASSFSERPYEQYF; CDR3nt: TGTGCCAGCAGTTTCTCTGAGAGGCCCTACGAGCAGTACTTC
d_gene: TRBD2; j_gene: TRBJ2-7; abundance: -; v_gene: TRBV7-7; CDR3aa: CASSPRVSGRGSYEQYF; CDR3nt: TGTGCTAGCAGCCCCCGGGTCTCGGGGAGGGGTTCCTACGAGCAGTACTTC
d_gene: TRBD2; j_gene: TRBJ2-7; abundance: -; v_gene: TRBV7-2; CDR3aa: CASSLYSGLAPLEQYF; CDR3nt: TGTGCCAGCAGCTTATATTCGGGACTAGCGCCTCTCGAGCAGTACTTC
d_gene: TRBD2; j_gene: TRBJ2-7; abundance: -; v_gene: TRBV7-6; CDR3aa: CASSIGGGSDEQYF; CDR3nt: TGTGCCAGCAGCATTGGGGGGGGGTCCGACGAGCAGTACTTC
d_gene: TRBD2; j_gene: TRBJ2-3; abundance: -; v_gene: TRBV6-6; CDR3aa: CASSYAGGPPDTQYF; CDR3nt: TGTGCCAGCAGTTACGCGGGAGGGCCGCCAGATACGCAGTATTTT
d_gene: -; j_gene: TRBJ1-2; abundance: -; v_gene: TRBV29-1; CDR3aa: CSVALGGVGYTF; CDR3nt: TGCAGCGTTGCCCTCGGCGGGGTTGGCTACACCTTC
d_gene: TRBD1; j_gene: TRBJ1-1; abundance: -; v_gene: TRBV9; CDR3aa: CASSVWTGTDTEAFF; CDR3nt: TGTGCCAGCAGCGTTTGGACAGGGACGGACACTGAAGCTTTCTTT
d_gene: -; j_gene: TRBJ2-3; abundance: few; v_gene: TRBV19; CDR3aa: CASSGINTDTQYF; CDR3nt: TGTGCCAGTAGCGGGATCAACACAGATACGCAGTATTTT
d_gene: -; j_gene: TRBJ2-7; abundance: -; v_gene: TRBV7-8; CDR3aa: CASSFKRSSYEQYF; CDR3nt: TGTGCCAGCAGCTTTAAGAGGTCTTCCTACGAGCAGTACTTC
d_gene: -; j_gene: TRBJ2-7; abundance: -; v_gene: TRBV4-1; CDR3aa: CASSQRSPSYEQYF; CDR3nt: TGCGCCAGCAGCCAACGTTCCCCCTCCTACGAGCAGTACTTC
d_gene: -; j_gene: TRBJ2-1; abundance: -; v_gene: TRBV4-1; CDR3aa: CGHHYPNVAYNEQFF; CDR3nt: TGCGGACACCATTACCCCAACGTGGCCTACAATGAGCAGTTCTTC